This TCR beta chain was retrieved from a study of blood T cell repertoires in COVID-19. Study-level information: Sample material is recorded as cDNA or gDNA derived from T cells, B-cell-depleted T cells, or PBMCs.

In the original workflow: Amplification with reference gene primers provided the estimates of nucleated cell counts. Here immunoSEQ multiplex PCR was the method, and the copy in TCRdb shows in-frame clones only, minus some. The DNA gave D and trimming, while V, J and clone size come from that table. The data contain about 69,000 clones, 75% to 90% of them seen just once; the ten biggest clones take up 15% to 20%. In Seattle, patients joined the study during active infection and were tracked longitudinally. V was clipped by 5 bases and J by 0 bases, with 11 bases between them. Per germline, CDR1 SEHNR and CDR2 FQNEAQ (reference sequence). The CDR3 length is 15 residues.

Sequencing was carried out using peripheral blood. The V gene is TRBV7-9, the J gene TRBJ1-5, with unresolved D. The sequence derives from a man aged 40-49 years with COVID-19, enrolled during active disease. The CDR3 loop reads CASSLGDHSNQPQHF. The CDR3 DNA follows: TGTGCCAGCAGCCTCGGAGACCATAGCAATCAGCCCCAGCATTTT.